A single sample gave rise to the 2 T cell receptor beta chains below, sequenced in a study of vaccination and CD4 T cells after COVID-19. Cultured CD4+ T cell DNA underwent sequencing with the Oncomine TCR Beta short-read assay. Using its own MiXCR run on the PCR reads, TCRdb lists one record per CDR3 protein. The sample contains more than 1,400 distinct CDR3 sequences, about an eighth of which appear only once. No antigen has been assigned to these receptors. Treatment meaning: roughly nine-day PBMC culture with coronavirus spike peptide pools or control peptides (ViraFEST assay). During the years 2011-2018, before the COVID-19 pandemic, the unexposed donor's CD4+ T cells were collected. The material sequenced was CD4+ T cells from blood, cultured in vitro. The receptors were gathered from a human donor in good health.

This clonotype is classed as medium-sized. V is TRBV5-1 and J is TRBJ1-2; D call uncertain. V was trimmed by 2 bases and J by 5 bases, leaving 10 bases between them. Germline V gives CDR1 SGHRS, CDR2 YFSETQ. The CDR3 loop spans 13 amino acids. Written as DNA, the CDR3 is TGCGCCAGCAGCTTCCCGGGAGCTTATGGCTACACCTTC. Its translation: CASSFPGAYGYTF.

Worth noting for this clonotype: A much larger clone differs from this one at a single base, so this may be a read error. This chain links TRBV20-1 with TRBJ1-6; no firm D call. The ends were cut back, 3 bases at V and 4 bases at J, with 10 bases in the middle. CDR1 and CDR2 from the germline V gene are DFQATT and SNEGSKA (reference sequence). CDR3 length: 14 residues. The CDR3, as DNA: TGCAGTGCTAGTCCAGGATGTTATAATTCACCCCTCCACTTT. It encodes CSASPGCYNSPLHF.